The 17 T cell receptor beta chains below come from one sample, sequenced in a study of cytomegalovirus exposure and HLA in healthy donors (TCRdb year 2017). Library method: the immunoSEQ multiplex PCR assay. The multiplex PCR relied on a mix of 60 forward primers for TCR Vbeta segments and 13 reverse primers for TCR Jbeta segments. The table was pulled from immuneACCESS by TCRdb, which kept in-frame rearrangements only. Such tables lose some clones; where checked, under half of the loss comes from unresolved V genes, and the rest has no known cause. The sample includes more than 80,000 clones, with around 69% observed a single time. The ten biggest clones cover 15% to 20% of the sample. The sample consisted of PBMCs. These receptors were taken from a woman aged 60 to 75 in good health and CMV-seropositive.

The chain links TRBV19 to TRBJ2-7, with TRBD1 identical over 12 bases. Germline V gives CDR1 LNHDA, CDR2 SQIVND (reference sequence). Losses at the gene ends were 7 bases for V and 7 bases for J; bases not matched to a gene: 8. The CDR3 has 14 amino acids. The CDR3 bases are TGTGCCAGTAACCCCGGGACAGGGGGCGGGGAGCAGTACTTC. This gives the protein CASNPGTGGGEQYF.

This clone was counted a few times. The chain links TRBV5-1 to TRBJ1-1; D gene uncertain. CDR1 is SGHRS, CDR2 YFSETQ, per germline. Trimming took 3 bases from V and 5 from J, leaving 5 bases between them. The CDR3 is made up of 11 amino acids. The DNA for the CDR3 is TGCGCCAGCAGCTCTTTAACTGAAGCTTTCTTT. This translates into CASSSLTEAFF.

In this sample, this clone turned up a few times. V is TRBV5-1 and J is TRBJ2-3; 8 nucleotides agree with TRBD2. Germline V gives CDR1 SGHRS, CDR2 YFSETQ. The ends lost 0 bases at V and 4 bases at J; junction bases unmatched: 4. There are 15 residues in the CDR3. CDR3 sequence: CASSLVGRGPDTQYF. The DNA for the CDR3 is TGCGCCAGCAGCTTGGTCGGGAGGGGTCCAGATACGCAGTATTTT.

V and J are TRBV25-1 and TRBJ2-7, with TRBD2 matching 8 bases. There are 15 residues in the CDR3. From germline, CDR1 is MGHDK and CDR2 SYGVNS. After removal of 3 bases from V and 0 bases from J, the junction contained 4 bases not matched to a gene. CDR3 residues: CASSEPGTSSYEQYF. CDR3 bases: TGTGCCAGCAGTGAGCCCGGGACTAGCTCCTACGAGCAGTACTTC.

The chain links TRBV7-8 to TRBJ1-5; D may be TRBD1 (6 bases). The CDR3 contains 15 residues. With 5 bases removed from V and 1 base from J, the gap between germline ends came to 12 bases. CDR1 SGHVS and CDR2 FQNEAQ come from the germline V gene. CDR3 region: CASSPRGGSNQPQHF. The DNA of the CDR3 is TGTGCCAGCAGCCCCCGGGGGGGCAGCAATCAGCCCCAGCATTTT.

This clone has more than one count but fewer than ten. This chain connects TRBV6-1 to TRBJ1-1; no clear D gene. In germline, CDR1 is MNHNS, CDR2 SASEGT. V lost 2 bases, J lost 0 bases, and 4 bases lay in between. The CDR3 has 13 residues. The CDR3 sequence: CASSETVNTEAFF. DNA of the CDR3: TGTGCCAGCAGTGAAACAGTGAACACTGAAGCTTTCTTT.

The sample holds one count of this clone. The chain joins TRBV7-6 to TRBJ2-7, with D possibly TRBD1 on 5 matching bases. V was shortened by 1 base and J by 0 bases, with 16 bases between the two germline ends. The V gene's germline CDR1 is SGHVS and CDR2 FNYEAQ. The CDR3 sequence is 17 residues long. The CDR3 loop reads CASSLEGKGLRSYEQYF. The CDR3 DNA follows: TGTGCCAGCAGCTTAGAGGGGAAGGGCCTCCGCTCCTACGAGCAGTACTTC.

V usage is TRBV19 and J usage is TRBJ2-1; possible D gene TRBD1, 5 bases. The CDR3 covers 15 residues. Trimming left V 3 bases short and J 4 bases short, with 13 bases between. Germline V lookup: CDR1 LNHDA, CDR2 SQIVND (reference sequence). The CDR3 loop is CASSIDRTTYNEQFF. The CDR3 DNA reads as TGTGCCAGTAGTATCGACAGAACGACTTACAATGAGCAGTTCTTC.

The genes are TRBV10-3 and TRBJ2-7; maybe TRBD2 (5 bases). The V end was cut by 8 bases, the J end by 3 bases, with 14 bases between. There are 13 residues in the CDR3. Per the germline V gene, CDR1 is ENHRY and CDR2 is SYGVKD. The CDR3 DNA reads as TGTGCCATCCAAAGCGGAGATAACTACGAGCAGTACTTC. As protein: CAIQSGDNYEQYF.

This chain connects TRBV28 to TRBJ2-7, with D possibly TRBD1 on 7 matching bases. The CDR3 runs 17 residues. Between the trimmed V and J ends, which lost 3 bases and 6 bases, there was a span of 24 bases. Per germline, CDR1 MDHEN and CDR2 SYDVKM. The CDR3 DNA reads TGTGCCAGCAGTTTGCGGGACCGGGACAGTGGACTTCGCGAGCAGTACTTC. This translates into CASSLRDRDSGLREQYF.

For the CDR3, the DNA is TGTGCCAGCTCACGAACAGGGGGCTACACCGGGGAGCTGTTTTTT. Translating gives CASSRTGGYTGELFF. The rearrangement joins TRBV18 to TRBJ2-2, with 9 bases matching TRBD1. The V gene end was trimmed by 4 bases and the J gene end by 3 bases; junction bases not matched to a gene: 3. The CDR3 totals 15 residues. Per germline, CDR1 KGHSH and CDR2 LQKENI.

The chain carries TRBV20-1 and TRBJ2-1; 7 bases map to TRBD2. CDR1 and CDR2 from the germline V gene are DFQATT and SNEGSKA (reference sequence). The CDR3 contains 11 residues. V lost 4 bases to trimming and J lost 11 bases; unmatched junction nucleotides: 5. CDR3 nucleotide sequence: TGCAGTGCTATCCGGGACTACCAGCAGTTCTTC. Translated, it gives CSAIRDYQQFF.

This sequence joins TRBV5-6 and TRBJ2-3; 10 bases are shared with TRBD1. The V gene end was trimmed by 5 bases and the J gene end by 0 bases; junction bases not matched to a gene: 3. The CDR3 length is 15 residues. Germline CDR1 SGHDT, CDR2 YYEEEE. The DNA for the CDR3 is TGTGCCAGCAGTTCGGACAGGGGGAGCACAGATACGCAGTATTTT. Amino acids: CASSSDRGSTDTQYF.

The chain joins TRBV11-1 to TRBJ2-7; possibly TRBD2 for D (6 bases). This CDR3 comprises 14 residues. V was clipped by 3 bases and J by 4 bases, with 13 bases between them. Germline V CDR1 and CDR2: SGHAT, FQDESV (reference sequence). This CDR3 is CASSLEGIGYEQYF. The CDR3 nucleotides read TGTGCCAGCAGCTTGGAGGGAATTGGTTACGAGCAGTACTTC.

Concerning this clone: Other DNA sequences in the same sample also yield this CDR3. In DNA, the CDR3 is TGTGCCAGCGGGTTAGCGGGAGGGATCTACGAGCAGTACTTC. This encodes CASGLAGGIYEQYF. The gene calls are TRBV28 and TRBJ2-7; 11 bases align to TRBD2. The V and J ends lost 8 bases and 3 bases, in that order; junction bases with no gene match: 6. The CDR3 has 14 amino acids. Germline V lookup: CDR1 MDHEN, CDR2 SYDVKM.

This clone was observed a few times. The chain joins TRBV5-4 to TRBJ2-7; a possible D gene is TRBD1 (7 bases). CDR3 length equals 15 residues. V dropped 0 bases and J dropped 0 bases, with 10 bases sitting between them. Germline CDR1 SGHNT, CDR2 YYREEE (reference sequence). The CDR3 nucleotides are TGTGCCAGCAGCTTGGGGAGGGACAGCTCCTACGAGCAGTACTTC. It yields the protein CASSLGRDSSYEQYF. The whole variable domain, remainder taken from reference TRBV5-4 and TRBJ2-7, is ETGVTQSPTHLIKTRGQQVTLRCSSQSGHNTVSWYQQALGQGPQFIFQYYREEENGRGNFPPRFSGLQFPNYSSELNVNALELDDSALYLCASSLGRDSSYEQYFGPGTRLTVT.

The chain combines TRBV6-5 with TRBJ1-2; 8 bases are a match to TRBD1. With V trimmed by 4 bases and J by 2 bases, 9 bases remained unmatched. The CDR3 length is 16 residues. The germline V gene has CDR1 MNHEY and CDR2 SVGAGI. CDR3 loop: CASSLGTGVGNYGYTF. The CDR3 DNA sequence: TGTGCCAGCAGTTTAGGGACAGGCGTGGGGAACTATGGCTACACCTTC.